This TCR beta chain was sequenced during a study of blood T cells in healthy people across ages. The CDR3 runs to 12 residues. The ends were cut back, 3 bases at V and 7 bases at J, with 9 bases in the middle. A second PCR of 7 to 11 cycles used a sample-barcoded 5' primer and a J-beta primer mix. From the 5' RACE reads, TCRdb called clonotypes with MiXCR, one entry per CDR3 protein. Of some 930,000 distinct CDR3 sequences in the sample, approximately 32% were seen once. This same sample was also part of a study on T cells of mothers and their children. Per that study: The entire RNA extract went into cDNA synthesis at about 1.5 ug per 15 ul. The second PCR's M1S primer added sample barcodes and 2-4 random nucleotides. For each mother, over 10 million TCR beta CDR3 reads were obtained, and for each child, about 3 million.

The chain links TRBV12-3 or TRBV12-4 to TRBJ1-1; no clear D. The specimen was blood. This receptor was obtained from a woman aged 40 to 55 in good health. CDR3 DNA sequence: TGTGCCAGCAGTTTTGCTGGGTTTGAAGCTTTCTTT. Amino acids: CASSFAGFEAFF.